This T cell receptor beta chain was sequenced for a study of blood T cells in healthy people across ages. A second PCR, run for about 6 to 11 cycles, used a sample-barcoded 5' primer plus a J-beta primer mix. A template-switch adaptor that had 12 random nucleotides put a tag on each cDNA molecule. TCRdb reprocessed the 5' RACE reads via MiXCR and lists one record per CDR3 protein. The repertoire holds 1.2 million to 1.5 million distinct CDR3 sequences, approximately 63% seen once, with over 5% in the top ten. A remark on this clonotype: The antigen is not known.

Findings of the study overall: It was held that the diversity estimates obtained from one million T cells were underestimates. Age brought a roughly linear fall in TCR beta diversity measured per million T cells.

The CDR3 length is 15 residues. Germline lookup yields CDR1 SGHTA and CDR2 FQGNSA. The V and J ends lost 5 bases and 5 bases respectively, with 18 bases between them. This chain links TRBV7-2 with TRBJ1-2; D gene ambiguous. The material sequenced was blood. The clonotype comes from a man aged 18 to 29 in good health. CDR3: CASSPVGQAVYGYTF. The CDR3 bases are TGTGCCAGCAGCCCGGTTGGGCAGGCAGTTTATGGCTACACCTTC.